One sample yielded the 14 T cell receptor beta chains listed below, sequenced in a study of cytomegalovirus exposure and HLA in healthy donors. Amplification used 60 Vbeta primers and 13 Jbeta primers. Assay: immunoSEQ multiplex PCR; the TCRdb copy retains only in-frame clones and omits some. The sample includes roughly 180,000 clones, 75% to 85% seen only once; the top ten take roughly 0.76%. Sequenced: PBMCs. All receptors derive from a female donor in good health and CMV-seronegative.

The J gene is TRBJ1-3, the V gene TRBV5-8, with D hard to call. CDR1 is SGHTS, CDR2 YDEGEE, per germline. The CDR3 length is 14 residues. V was cut by 4 bases and J by 3 bases, with 11 bases left in between. This CDR3 reads CASSPPGSGNTIYF. DNA of the CDR3: TGTGCCAGCAGCCCCCCCGGGAGTGGAAACACCATATATTTT.

This chain joins TRBV7-9 and TRBJ1-1; no firm D call. The length of the CDR3 is 15 residues. CDR1 and CDR2 from the germline V gene are SEHNR and FQNEAQ (reference sequence). Trimming left V 7 bases short and J 2 bases short, with 17 bases between. CDR3 sequence: CASTPAGGLNTEAFF. CDR3 sequence (DNA): TGTGCCAGCACTCCTGCGGGAGGGTTAAACACTGAAGCTTTCTTT.

In its sample, this clone was seen a few times. The chain employs TRBV27 and TRBJ2-5, with TRBD1 matching 8 bases. The J call may be mistaken, given a closer DNA end match to TRBJ2-7. Germline CDR1 is MNHEY and CDR2 is SMNVEV (reference sequence). This CDR3 has 14 amino acids. The CDR3 region has the DNA TGTGCCAGCAGTCATCGGACAGGGCTCTACGAGCAGTACTTC. Amino acids: CASSHRTGLYEQYF.

In this sample, this clone turned up a few times. V usage is TRBV7-2 and J usage is TRBJ2-7; a possible D gene is TRBD2 (5 bases). Looked up from germline, CDR1 is SGHTA and CDR2 is FQGNSA. The V end lost 1 base, the J end lost 0 bases, and 16 bases lay between the germline ends. The CDR3 has 17 residues. In nucleotides, the CDR3 is TGTGCCAGCAGCTTAGTAGGAGGCGGGTTTAGCTCCTACGAGCAGTACTTC. Its translation is CASSLVGGGFSSYEQYF.

This clone was counted between two and nine times. The chain couples TRBV7-8 to TRBJ2-4, with TRBD1 as a possible D gene (8 bases). The CDR3 consists of 17 residues. The ends were cut back, 5 bases at V and 0 bases at J, with 17 bases in the middle. Per germline, CDR1 SGHVS and CDR2 FQNEAQ. This chain's CDR3 is CASSQTNRGGAKNIQYF. The CDR3 nucleotides are TGTGCCAGCAGCCAGACAAACAGGGGGGGAGCCAAAAACATTCAGTACTTC. Full variable domain (remainder filled in from reference TRBV7-8 and TRBJ2-4): GAGVSQSPRYKVAKRGQDVALRCDPISGHVSLFWYQQALGQGPEFLTYFQNEAQLDKSGLPSDRFFAERPEGSVSTLKIQRTQQEDSAVYLCASSQTNRGGAKNIQYFGAGTRLSVL.

A single count supports this clone. The V call is TRBV10-3, the J call TRBJ1-1, with D maybe TRBD1 (5 bases). The CDR3 runs 14 residues. Trimming shortened V by 4 bases and J by 0 bases, and 9 bases separated the two germline ends. Germline CDR1 ENHRY, CDR2 SYGVKD. The DNA for the CDR3 is TGTGCCATCAGTGGGACAAGCATGAACACTGAAGCTTTCTTT. Residues: CAISGTSMNTEAFF.

The table lists this clone with a count of one. V usage is TRBV28 and J usage is TRBJ2-2; D remains ambiguous. Germline V gives CDR1 MDHEN, CDR2 SYDVKM. Trimming removed 5 bases at V and 2 bases at J, with 9 bases between. The CDR3 runs 14 residues. CDR3 in amino acids: CASSQHYNTGELFF. CDR3 nucleotides: TGTGCCAGCAGTCAACACTACAACACCGGGGAGCTGTTTTTT.

The chain combines TRBV4-3 with TRBJ2-1, with 9 bases that match TRBD2. Germline V gene data show CDR1 as LGHNA and CDR2 as YSLEER. This CDR3 is 18 amino acids long. J gave up 5 bases and V 0 bases, and 11 bases lay outside the gene matches. DNA for the CDR3: TGCGCCAGCAGCCAAGATCTCTTGGGTAGCGGGAGTGACAATGAGCAGTTCTTC. Its protein product is CASSQDLLGSGSDNEQFF.

The chain employs TRBV19 and TRBJ2-2; 9 nucleotides line up with TRBD2. CDR1 and CDR2 (germline): LNHDA, SQIVND (reference sequence). The CDR3 is made up of 16 amino acids. Trimming removed 6 bases from V and 5 bases from J; junction bases left unmatched: 10. This CDR3 reads CASRTRERGVTGELFF. The CDR3 bases are TGTGCCAGTAGGACCCGAGAGCGGGGGGTAACCGGGGAGCTGTTTTTT.

The V and J genes are TRBV7-9 and TRBJ2-5, with 7 bases identical to TRBD1. There are 16 residues in the CDR3. The germline V gene encodes CDR1 SEHNR and CDR2 FQNEAQ (reference sequence). V dropped 5 bases and J dropped 5; count of bases not matched to a gene: 14. The DNA for the CDR3 is TGTGCCAGCAGCCCAAAGGGGACAGTTCCTGGCGAGACCCAGTACTTC. Protein product: CASSPKGTVPGETQYF. Drawing the rest from reference TRBV7-9 and TRBJ2-5, the complete variable domain is DTGVSQNPRHKITKRGQNVTFRCDPISEHNRLYWYRQTLGQGPEFLTYFQNEAQLEKSRLLSDRFSAERPKGSFSTLEIQRTEQGDSAMYLCASSPKGTVPGETQYFGPGTRLLVL.

This sequence joins TRBV11-2 and TRBJ2-3; possible D gene TRBD2, 7 bases. In germline, CDR1 is SGHAT, CDR2 FQNNGV. The CDR3 runs 16 residues. The V and J ends lost 5 bases and 0 bases respectively, with 15 bases between them. In DNA form, the CDR3 reads TGTGCCAGCAGCACCGCCGCGGGGGCCAGCACAGATACGCAGTATTTT. Translation: CASSTAAGASTDTQYF.

Of note for this clone: Relative to the germline gene, one junction end is altered; a read error may explain this. This same CDR3 is encoded by further DNA sequences in the sample. The genes are TRBV9 and TRBJ2-2, with TRBD2 matching over 13 bases. This CDR3 is 18 amino acids long. Germline lookup yields CDR1 SGDLS and CDR2 YYNGEE. For the CDR3, the DNA is TGTGCCAGCAGTGTAGCTCCCTCACTAGCGGGAGGGGCCGGGGAGCTGTTTTTT. Protein sequence: CASSVAPSLAGGAGELFF.

The rearrangement joins TRBV5-1 to TRBJ1-1; D uncertain. V shed 0 bases and J shed 2 bases, with 11 bases lying between them. CDR1 is SGHRS, CDR2 YFSETQ, per germline. The CDR3 totals 15 residues. The CDR3 protein is CASSLGAGINTEAFF. Written as DNA, the CDR3 is TGCGCCAGCAGCTTGGGTGCGGGGATTAACACTGAAGCTTTCTTT.

This chain joins TRBV28 and TRBJ1-1; 11 bases are shared with TRBD1. The V and J ends lost 7 bases and 6 bases, in that order; junction bases with no gene match: 4. This CDR3 is built from 13 residues. CDR1 is MDHEN and CDR2 is SYDVKM in the germline V gene. The CDR3 reads CASTGQGVPEAFF. CDR3 DNA sequence: TGTGCCAGCACGGGACAGGGGGTACCTGAAGCTTTCTTT.